These T cell receptor beta chains were read from a single sample in a study of T cells in Graves' hyperthyroidism and ophthalmopathy. TCRdb independently ran MiXCR on the multiplex PCR reads; one entry per CDR3 protein. The sample carries about 620,000 distinct CDR3 sequences, 15% to 20% recorded once. Input material: blood. All receptors derive from a woman aged 30 to 39 with Graves' hyperthyroidism. Each CDR3 is given with its conserved first and last residue. Clone size is shown for a subset of rows, as once, few, many or a class of expanded clone.

v_call	clone_size	j_call	cdr3_aa
TRBV25-1	NA	TRBJ1-2	CASSDPASLGYTF
TRBV27	few	TRBJ2-6	CASSSRPISGANVLTF
TRBV30	NA	TRBJ2-7	CAWRDIPSYEQYF
TRBV6-1	NA	TRBJ1-2	CASARGRGLYGYTF
TRBV5-1	NA	TRBJ2-3	CASSTEGDTQYF
TRBV30	many	TRBJ1-1	CASDRGLSTEAFF
TRBV28	NA	TRBJ2-7	CASSVATAGTYEQYF
TRBV5-1	few	TRBJ2-1	CASSLQGPGEYNEQFF
TRBV19	NA	TRBJ2-1	CAGSILAGAGNNEQFF
TRBV7-9	NA	TRBJ1-2	CASSSTGTGLKSYTF
TRBV6-1	NA	TRBJ2-7	CASSYPITGISHEQYF
TRBV28	many	TRBJ2-7	CASSPPRDSDYEQYF
TRBV12-3/TRBV12-4	many	TRBJ2-2	CASNKADRNTGELFF
TRBV19	few	TRBJ2-1	CASSIGRNNEQFF
TRBV11-2	NA	TRBJ2-1	CASSPPVAGVVNEQFF
TRBV27	many	TRBJ2-5	CASSFMATQYF
TRBV9	few	TRBJ2-7	CASSTVAGGVYEQYF
TRBV9	NA	TRBJ2-3	CASSVDRVGTDTQYF
TRBV12-3/TRBV12-4	many	TRBJ2-7	CASSPSPGGEQYF
TRBV30	NA	TRBJ2-2	CAWSVGNAGELFF
TRBV15	NA	TRBJ2-5	CATSSPQETQYF
TRBV28	many	TRBJ2-1	CASSPGGRATYNEQFF
TRBV10-2	NA	TRBJ2-5	CASSERQGNQETQYF
TRBV14	NA	TRBJ2-1	CASSQDWTGTEQFF
TRBV11-1	NA	TRBJ1-4	CASSPPGQGSEKLFF
TRBV7-9	NA	TRBJ1-4	CASSIRGNTHEKLFF
TRBV7-9	few	TRBJ2-1	CASSSRGLAGANEQFF
TRBV7-2	NA	TRBJ1-4	CASSFLLNMGEKLFF
TRBV28	many	TRBJ2-7	CASSPRLAGGWEQYF
TRBV2	many	TRBJ2-5	CASSDWSGYGETQYF
TRBV7-2	many	TRBJ2-7	CASSLAGQGSNEQYF
TRBV7-2	NA	TRBJ2-1	CASSLTGLAGNEQFF
TRBV28	many	TRBJ2-7	CASGVGSPYEQYF
TRBV6-1	NA	TRBJ2-2	CASTRVRTGELFF
TRBV11-3	few	TRBJ2-2	CASSHRLAGLTGELFF
TRBV20-1	many	TRBJ2-7	CSAKGDEQYF
TRBV30	once	TRBJ2-7	CAWTVGGRPYEQYF
TRBV28	many	TRBJ2-2	CASRSYRADTGELFF
TRBV2	many	TRBJ1-1	CASRKQSGLKDTEAFF
TRBV29-1	many	TRBJ2-7	CSVEDTVAHEQYF
TRBV9	NA	TRBJ1-4	CASSVAQGNEKLFF
TRBV19	many	TRBJ2-1	CASIRRGTSGNFEQFF
TRBV27	NA	TRBJ2-3	CASSYGDRRTDTQYF
TRBV12-3/TRBV12-4	NA	TRBJ2-6	CASRPRAGSGANVLTF
TRBV12-3/TRBV12-4	many	TRBJ2-3	CASSFWGPLEDTQYF
TRBV6-1	NA	TRBJ2-7	CASRQILSYEQYF
TRBV11-2	NA	TRBJ2-5	CASSFVPEAKLHF
TRBV29-1	NA	TRBJ2-3	CSVRGRITDTQYF
TRBV13	few	TRBJ2-1	CASSLGPSGKDEQFF
TRBV13	NA	TRBJ2-1	CASSLSLDYNEQFF